Following are 13 T cell receptor beta chains from one sample sequenced in a study of shared T cell receptors in the human thymus. The repertoire was sequenced with immunoSEQ multiplex PCR; TCRdb's copy has only in-frame clones and lacks some. The data hold under 850,000 clones, with 85% to 90% observed a single time. These data also formed part of another study, on human thymus T cells.

The source material was thymocytes. The receptors here all came from a boy under two years old with a congenital heart defect.

The chain joins TRBV20-1 to TRBJ1-2; D is possibly TRBD1 (5 bases). This CDR3 is 11 amino acids long. From germline, CDR1 is DFQATT and CDR2 SNEGSKA (reference sequence). Trimming stripped 7 bases from V and 5 bases from J, with 11 bases between. CDR3 bases: TGCAGTGGACCCGGGGGATATGGCTACACCTTC. Translated: CSGPGGYGYTF.

The chain uses TRBV15 and TRBJ2-1; 8 nucleotides match TRBD2. The germline CDR1 and CDR2 sequences are LNHNV and YYDKDF (reference sequence). The trim removed 3 bases at V and 2 bases at J, leaving 6 bases unmatched. The CDR3 has 16 amino acids. DNA for the CDR3: TGTGCCACCAGCAGGGAGTTTAGCGGGACCTACAATGAGCAGTTCTTC. Protein product: CATSREFSGTYNEQFF. Full variable domain (outside the CDR3, taken from reference TRBV15 and TRBJ2-1): DAMVIQNPRYQVTQFGKPVTLSCSQTLNHNVMYWYQQKSSQAPKLLFHYYDKDFNNEADTPDNFQSRRPNTSFCFLDIRSPGLGDTAMYLCATSREFSGTYNEQFFGPGTRLTVL.

The chain links TRBV27 to TRBJ2-3; 10 bases are a match to TRBD2. The CDR3 covers 13 residues. V was pared by 6 bases and J by 5 bases, with 2 bases of the junction left unmatched. The V gene's germline CDR1 is MNHEY and CDR2 SMNVEV (reference sequence). The CDR3 DNA reads TGTGCCAGCAGAATAGCGGGAGGAGATACGCAGTATTTT. It is translated as CASRIAGGDTQYF.

This chain joins TRBV5-6 and TRBJ1-1; 7 positions agree with TRBD1. The V segment lost 4 bases and the J segment 0 bases; nucleotides outside the gene matches: 6. Germline-derived CDR1 and CDR2 are SGHDT and YYEEEE. The CDR3 has 15 amino acids. CDR3: CASSTRDSMNTEAFF. The CDR3 DNA reads TGTGCCAGCAGCACCCGGGACAGTATGAACACTGAAGCTTTCTTT.

The V gene is TRBV5-4, the J gene TRBJ2-5; weak D call: TRBD2 (7 bases). The CDR3 covers 14 residues. CDR1 and CDR2 from the germline V gene are SGHNT and YYREEE (reference sequence). Trimming took off 4 bases at V and 2 bases at J, with 12 bases between the two ends. The CDR3 here is CASSTAGAQETQYF. CDR3 DNA: TGTGCCAGCAGCACGGCGGGGGCACAAGAGACCCAGTACTTC. The variable domain in full, with the rest retrieved from reference TRBV5-4 and TRBJ2-5, is ETGVTQSPTHLIKTRGQQVTLRCSSQSGHNTVSWYQQALGQGPQFIFQYYREEENGRGNFPPRFSGLQFPNYSSELNVNALELDDSALYLCASSTAGAQETQYFGPGTRLLVL.

The chain is built from TRBV27 and TRBJ2-1; 7 nucleotides align to TRBD1. This CDR3 is 16 amino acids long. Germline loops: CDR1 MNHEY, CDR2 SMNVEV (reference sequence). V gave up 11 bases and J gave up 2 bases; unmatched junction bases: 15. CDR3 residues: CAPLPVGGGPYNEQFF. For the CDR3, the DNA is TGTGCCCCCCTCCCGGTAGGGGGCGGGCCCTACAATGAGCAGTTCTTC.

The gene calls are TRBV9 and TRBJ2-1, with 8 bases lining up with TRBD1. The V gene's germline CDR1 is SGDLS and CDR2 YYNGEE. This CDR3 is 15 amino acids long. Trimming at V came to 5 bases and at J to 4 bases, leaving 8 bases not matched to a gene. The CDR3, as DNA: TGTGCCAGCAGGAAAGGACAGGGTCATTACAATGAGCAGTTCTTC. Amino acids: CASRKGQGHYNEQFF. Drawing the rest from reference TRBV9 and TRBJ2-1, the complete variable domain is DSGVTQTPKHLITATGQRVTLRCSPRSGDLSVYWYQQSLDQGLQFLIQYYNGEERAKGNILERFSAQQFPDLHSELNLSSLELGDSALYFCASRKGQGHYNEQFFGPGTRLTVL.

The J gene is TRBJ2-1, the V gene TRBV5-4; 7 positions agree with TRBD2. J was trimmed by 1 base and V by 3 bases; bases with no gene match: 4. The CDR3 has 15 amino acids. The germline V gene encodes CDR1 SGHNT and CDR2 YYREEE (reference sequence). CDR3 coding DNA: TGTGCCAGCAGCTCAGGACTAGAGTCCTACAATGAGCAGTTCTTC. Translated: CASSSGLESYNEQFF.

This rearrangement joins TRBV15 to TRBJ1-5; TRBD1 is a possible D gene (5 bases). The CDR3 consists of 13 residues. Per germline, CDR1 LNHNV and CDR2 YYDKDF (reference sequence). V dropped 9 bases and J dropped 5 bases, with 14 bases sitting between them. The CDR3 DNA follows: TGTGCCACTAACGGGGGGTACCATCAGCCCCAGCATTTT. Protein sequence: CATNGGYHQPQHF.

Only one count was recorded for this clone. This chain joins TRBV9 and TRBJ1-2; maybe TRBD1 (5 bases). This CDR3 contains 16 residues. Germline CDR1 and CDR2: SGDLS and YYNGEE. Trimming stripped 0 bases from V and 6 bases from J, with 18 bases between. CDR3: CASSVADSRAWDGYTF. The CDR3 DNA reads TGTGCCAGCAGCGTAGCGGATTCCAGGGCTTGGGATGGCTACACCTTC.

The chain has TRBV5-1 and TRBJ2-5; 7 nucleotides match TRBD1. Germline V gene lookup returns CDR1 SGHRS and CDR2 YFSETQ. Trimming took 4 bases from V and 5 from J; bases not matched to a gene: 14. This CDR3 has 16 residues. The CDR3 DNA reads TGCGCCAGCAGCAGCTACAGGGGTCTTAGGGGCGAGACCCAGTACTTC. It is translated as CASSSYRGLRGETQYF.

The genes are TRBV27 and TRBJ1-2; tentatively, D is TRBD1 (6 bases). CDR1 is MNHEY, CDR2 SMNVEV, per germline (reference sequence). The length of the CDR3 is 16 residues. Deletions cut 5 bases from V and 8 bases from J, with 24 bases between. The DNA of the CDR3 is TGTGCCAGCAGTCCCCCCCCACCCACAGGGTTCTACGGCTACACCTTC. This gives the protein CASSPPPPTGFYGYTF.

The genes are TRBV30 and TRBJ1-4, with a tentative D call TRBD1 (6 bases). Trimming removed 3 bases at V and 8 bases at J, with 13 bases between. The CDR3 is 13 amino acids. Germline assignment: CDR1 GTSNPN and CDR2 SVGIG (reference sequence). This CDR3 reads CAWSRGAREKLFF. The CDR3 nucleotides read TGTGCCTGGAGCAGGGGCGCGAGGGAAAAACTGTTTTTT.